Shown below are 5 T cell receptor beta chains from a single sample sequenced in a study of blood T cell repertoires in COVID-19 (dated by TCRdb to the early 2020s). Preparation of the library involved the immunoSEQ multiplex PCR assay. The clones in this table, taken by TCRdb from immuneACCESS, are in-frame only. Not every clone is retained; where verified, under half of the shortfall comes from an unresolved V gene, and the cause of the rest is unknown. Across this sample there are around 200,000 clones, with about nine tenths seen only once. 3.5% to 4.5% of the sample comes from the top ten. Material: peripheral blood. The source is a man in his fifties with acute or convalescent COVID-19.

A few counts support this clone. The chain employs TRBV7-2 and TRBJ1-5, with D possibly TRBD1 on 6 matching bases. Trimming left V 1 base short and J 9 bases short, with 13 bases between. Germline V lookup: CDR1 SGHTA, CDR2 FQGNSA. The CDR3 has 14 amino acids. CDR3 loop: CASSLGGGVSPQHF. As DNA, the CDR3 is TGTGCCAGCAGCTTAGGAGGGGGGGTATCGCCCCAGCATTTT. The full variable domain, with the rest looked up from reference TRBV7-2 and TRBJ1-5, is GAGVSQSPSNKVTEKGKDVELRCDPISGHTALYWYRQSLGQGLEFLIYFQGNSAPDKSGLPSDRFSAERTGGSVSTLTIQRTQQEDSAVYLCASSLGGGVSPQHFGDGTRLSIL.

The chain carries TRBV25-1 and TRBJ1-1; TRBD1 might be the D (6 bases). The length of the CDR3 is 13 residues. Germline CDR1 MGHDK, CDR2 SYGVNS. V was trimmed by 4 bases and J by 5 bases, leaving 11 bases between them. The CDR3 sequence is CASSVGARTEAFF. CDR3 DNA sequence: TGTGCCAGCAGTGTGGGGGCGAGGACTGAAGCTTTCTTT.

This chain joins TRBV3-1 (or the pseudogene TRBV3-2) and TRBJ2-4, with D tentatively TRBD1 (5 bases). CDR1 LGHDT and CDR2 YNNKEL come from the germline V gene (reference sequence). Trimming removed 5 bases from V and 11 bases from J, with 13 bases in between. The CDR3 has 12 amino acids. CDR3 loop: CASSLTQGLQYF. CDR3 DNA sequence: TGTGCCAGCAGCTTGACGCAGGGCCTTCAGTACTTC.

J is TRBJ1-1 and V is TRBV29-1; a possible D gene is TRBD1 (5 bases). The germline V gene has CDR1 SQVTM and CDR2 ANQGSEA. The CDR3 length is 16 residues. Trimming took 3 bases from V and 0 from J, leaving 17 bases between them. CDR3 coding DNA: TGCAGCGTTGATGGTTCCCAGGACAAGTTGAACACTGAAGCTTTCTTT. It translates to CSVDGSQDKLNTEAFF. Looking up the rest from reference TRBV29-1 and TRBJ1-1 gives the full variable domain: SAVISQKPSRDICQRGTSLTIQCQVDSQVTMMFWYRQQPGQSLTLIATANQGSEATYESGFVIDKFPISRPNLTFSTLTVSNMSPEDSSIYLCSVDGSQDKLNTEAFFGQGTRLTVV.

This chain connects TRBV19 to TRBJ1-5; possible D gene TRBD1, 5 bases. This CDR3 contains 16 residues. Trimming stripped 4 bases from V and 3 bases from J, with 16 bases between. Germline values: CDR1 LNHDA, CDR2 SQIVND (reference sequence). The CDR3 coding sequence is TGTGCCAGTAGTACCCTGGGGCGGGGCGACAATCAGCCCCAGCATTTT. Translation gives CASSTLGRGDNQPQHF.